This TCR beta chain comes out of a study of cytomegalovirus exposure and HLA in healthy donors. With respect to this clone: Its specificity is not known.

The germline V and J ends were trimmed by 11 bases and 5 bases, with 15 bases remaining between them. The CDR3 runs 12 residues. The germline gives CDR1 SEHNR, CDR2 FQNEAQ (reference sequence). Study-level findings and limits: Rates of TCR association differed by HLA locus in a later analysis, with DRB1 highest and HLA-C lowest. Researchers reported from a later analysis that most CMV-associated TCR beta chains appeared HLA-restricted. The sole available immune exposure information was CMV serostatus.

PCR primers comprised 60 Vbeta and 13 Jbeta primers. The table came from immunoSEQ multiplex PCR; TCRdb's copy has only in-frame clones and leaves some out. The sample lists more than 120,000 clones, 70% to 85% occurring once. Sequenced sample: PBMCs. J is TRBJ1-1 and V is TRBV7-9, with D maybe TRBD1 (6 bases). This TCR came from a male donor in good health and CMV-seronegative. The CDR3 here is CALRGGYTEAFF. CDR3 DNA sequence: TGTGCCCTGAGGGGGGGCTATACTGAAGCTTTCTTT.